Listed below are T cell receptor beta chains from one sample, sequenced in a study of cytomegalovirus exposure and HLA in healthy donors. Assay used: immunoSEQ multiplex PCR; TCRdb lists only in-frame clones, some missing. The table lists 55,000 to 70,000 clones, about 70% of them singletons, with approximately 19% in the top ten. Material: PBMCs. These receptors came from a woman aged 60-75 years in good health and CMV-seropositive. Both conserved end residues are trimmed from each CDR3.

TRBV27 ASSQQGGGQPQH
TRBV2 ASAMDRANYNEQF
TRBV7-9 SSSSGDRLRHYGYT
TRBV5-6 ASSSGYGYT
TRBV4-3 ASTTTSGGEKDTQY
TRBV5-4 ASSRGTDYNEKLF
TRBV5-1 ASSAAPQETQY
TRBV4-2 ASSQSGDLTDTQY
TRBV30 AWSVGAPGTDTQY
TRBV4-1 ASSQGQGVYNEQF
TRBV4-3 ASSRTRTSGETQY
TRBV4-3 ASSQEVGKGEAF
TRBV2 AGTGGSSYNSPLH
TRBV29-1 SLVGDMNTEAF
TRBV19 ASSLRPGTGTGANVLT
TRBV9 ASSRIQGEETQY
TRBV15 ATRVRTGVADTEAF
TRBV29-1 SVEGSAGGHHLSTDTQY
TRBV2 ASSITGLNTEAF
TRBV6-1 ASSRWATGGTEAF
TRBV7-2 ASSPSKTGITEY
TRBV4-3 ASSQEGGRGELF
TRBV4-3 ASSWLAGGGQETQY
TRBV6-5 ASSYGTGGIYGYT
TRBV2 ASSERGRVVEQY
TRBV7-9 SSSLEATTQETQY
TRBV5-1 ASSDGLAGISDTQY
TRBV4-3 ASSQDLNAADEQF
TRBV7-2 ASSLESDQPQH
TRBV2 ASSWDSRTGELF
TRBV4-2 ASSQVGESSGNTIY
TRBV4-2 ASSQAYKGAIDQPQH
TRBV6-5 ASSSDRGEQY
TRBV14 ASSRLGPVDTEAF
TRBV19 ASSIRGLGEKLF
TRBV4-3 ASSQDWEVYTEAF
TRBV11-2 ASSLNSPGGYEQY
TRBV18 ASSPPGQGGQPQH
TRBV18 ASSELAGGVQY
TRBV28 ASSSGLLNQPQH
TRBV9 ASSVAPDSTGAPVAF
TRBV5-4 SSGTDTQY
TRBV9 ASSEGDRAKNIQY
TRBV6-1 ASRNGQGAYGYT
TRBV27 ASSLSSGQGNTEAF
TRBV10-2 ASSETAGYSPLH
TRBV19 ASSILGSGNYGYT
TRBV6-5 ASSESGGAQPQH
TRBV9 ASSLLGGFYGYT
TRBV27 ASSVGLAGTEQY
TRBV5-6 ASSLRGRETGELF
TRBV7-2 ASSQNIYNEQF
TRBV19 ASSYRAQQPQH
TRBV9 ASSVVPSGVPVDTQY
TRBV4-3 ASSQAAASRTEAF
TRBV5-4 ASSLSAGQGGGYT
TRBV29-1 SVVLAGNTGELF
TRBV5-5 ASSAPGTAGPMNEQY
TRBV7-7 ASSLTGGETQY